Following are 7 T cell receptor beta chains from one sample sequenced in a study of regulatory T cells in long-lasting Graves disease. Time point specified: newly diagnosed GD, antithyroid drugs for less than 3 months. Researchers made the TCR library from RNA that was extracted from PBMCs. The TCR beta library used iRepertoire HTBI primers with Arm-PCR amplification of CDR3. TCRdb fed the multiplex PCR reads into MiXCR, producing one record per CDR3 protein. This sample has 300,000 to 400,000 distinct CDR3 sequences, with 18% found just once. This sample comprised peripheral blood mononuclear cells (PBMCs), obtained at new diagnosis, from a patient treated with antithyroid drugs. The receptor set was obtained from a female donor with Graves disease.

The table lists this clonotype with a few counts. A single base is all that separates this from a far larger clone, so a read error is likely. The rearrangement links TRBV20-1 to TRBJ2-4, with 12 bases that match TRBD2. From germline, CDR1 is DFQATT and CDR2 SNEGSKA (reference sequence). CDR3 length equals 18 residues. V was clipped by 0 bases and J by 13 bases; unmatched bases: 19. Here the CDR3 reads CSARDTGGTSGLEYEQYF. The CDR3 DNA reads as TGCAGTGCTAGAGATACAGGGGGGACTAGCGGGCTCGAATATGAGCAGTACTTC.

At least ten counts were recorded for this clonotype. Here the CDR3 reads CARPAGWGLAGSDTGELFF. In DNA form, the CDR3 reads TGTGCCAGACCCGCGGGCTGGGGACTAGCGGGATCTGACACCGGGGAGCTGTTTTTT. V usage is TRBV27 and J usage is TRBJ2-2; 13 positions agree with TRBD2. The germline gives CDR1 MNHEY, CDR2 SMNVEV (reference sequence). V trimming: 9 bases; J trimming: 3 bases; junction bases outside the gene matches: 16. This CDR3 contains 19 residues.

This clonotype showed up many times. V gene TRBV6-1 combines with J gene TRBJ2-1; 8 nucleotides match TRBD2. With 7 bases clipped from V and 4 bases from J, the junction kept 3 bases outside the gene matches. The length of the CDR3 is 13 residues. Looked up from germline, CDR1 is MNHNS and CDR2 is SASEGT. The CDR3 region is CASTTSGYNEQFF. The CDR3 nucleotides are TGTGCCAGCACTACTAGCGGATACAATGAGCAGTTCTTC.

This clonotype has a count of ten or more. The rearrangement joins TRBV2 to TRBJ2-7; D might be TRBD2 (6 bases). V lost 1 base to trimming and J lost 5 bases, with 6 bases between them. The germline V gene has CDR1 SNHLY and CDR2 FYNNEI. This CDR3 spans 12 amino acids. The CDR3 region has the DNA TGTGCCAGCAGTGAAGGGAGGGACGAGCAGTACTTC. Translated: CASSEGRDEQYF. Drawing the rest from reference TRBV2 and TRBJ2-7, the complete variable domain is EPEVTQTPSHQVTQMGQEVILRCVPISNHLYFYWYRQILGQKVEFLVSFYNNEISEKSEIFDDQFSVERPDGSNFTLKIRSTKLEDSAMYFCASSEGRDEQYFGPGTRLTVT.

V gene TRBV7-2 combines with J gene TRBJ2-7, with D perhaps TRBD2 (6 bases). The CDR3 is 18 residues long. Germline V gene data show CDR1 as SGHTA and CDR2 as FQGNSA. The germline V and J ends were trimmed by 3 bases and 7 bases, with 28 bases remaining between them. CDR3 in amino acids: CASSFRRGLPGDSEEQYF. In DNA form, the CDR3 reads TGTGCCAGCAGCTTCCGCCGTGGACTACCGGGAGATTCGGAAGAGCAGTACTTC.

This clonotype was observed a few times. CDR3 nucleotide sequence: TGTGCCAGCAGGGGCGGCCTCTACGAGCAGTACTTC. It specifies CASRGGLYEQYF. This chain uses TRBV28 with TRBJ2-7; no clear D. CDR3 length: 12 residues. V was shortened by 6 bases and J by 3 bases, with 9 bases between the two germline ends. Germline V gene sequence: CDR1 MDHEN, CDR2 SYDVKM.

This clonotype showed up many times. The chain employs TRBV12-5 and TRBJ1-3, with a tentative D call TRBD1 (6 bases). The V end was cut by 0 bases, the J end by 0 bases, with 15 bases between. CDR3 length equals 18 residues. Germline V gene data show CDR1 as LGHNT and CDR2 as FRNRAP. CDR3 sequence: CASGLVPGDTNSGNTIYF. CDR3 DNA: TGTGCTAGTGGTTTGGTACCTGGGGACACCAACTCTGGAAACACCATATATTTT. The variable domain in full, completed from reference TRBV12-5 and TRBJ1-3, reads DARVTQTPRHKVTEMGQEVTMRCQPILGHNTVFWYRQTMMQGLELLAYFRNRAPLDDSGMPKDRFSAEMPDATLATLKIQPSEPRDSAVYFCASGLVPGDTNSGNTIYFGEGSWLTVV.